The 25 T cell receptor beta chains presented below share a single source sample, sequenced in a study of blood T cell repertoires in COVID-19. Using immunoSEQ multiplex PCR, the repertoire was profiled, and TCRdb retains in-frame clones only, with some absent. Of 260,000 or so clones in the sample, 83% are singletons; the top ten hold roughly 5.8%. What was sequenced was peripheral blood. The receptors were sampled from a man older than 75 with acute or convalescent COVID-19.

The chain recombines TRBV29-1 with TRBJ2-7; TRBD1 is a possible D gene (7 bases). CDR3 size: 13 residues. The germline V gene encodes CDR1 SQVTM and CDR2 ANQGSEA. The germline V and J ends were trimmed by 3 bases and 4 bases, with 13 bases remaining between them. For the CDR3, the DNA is TGCAGCGTTGACCTTCAGGGGGGTTACGAGCAGTACTTC. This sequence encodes CSVDLQGGYEQYF.

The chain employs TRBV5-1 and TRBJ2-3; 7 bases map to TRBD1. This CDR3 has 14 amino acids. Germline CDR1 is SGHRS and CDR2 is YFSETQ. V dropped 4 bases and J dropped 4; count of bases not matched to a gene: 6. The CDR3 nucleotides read TGCGCCAGCAGCGCCGGGACAGCCTCAGATACGCAGTATTTT. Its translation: CASSAGTASDTQYF.

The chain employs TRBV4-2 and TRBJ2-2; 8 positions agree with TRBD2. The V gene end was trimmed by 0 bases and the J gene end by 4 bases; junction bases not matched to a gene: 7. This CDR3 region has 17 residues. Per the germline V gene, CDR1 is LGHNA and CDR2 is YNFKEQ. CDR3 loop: CASSQDVDSGATGELFF. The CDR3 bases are TGTGCCAGCAGCCAAGATGTCGATAGCGGGGCCACCGGGGAGCTGTTTTTT.

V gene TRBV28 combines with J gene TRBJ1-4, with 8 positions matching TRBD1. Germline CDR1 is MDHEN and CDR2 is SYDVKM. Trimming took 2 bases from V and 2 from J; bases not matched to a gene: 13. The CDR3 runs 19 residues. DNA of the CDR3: TGTGCCAGCAGTTTAAGGGCAGGGGGCGCGGGTTGGACTAATGAAAAACTGTTTTTT. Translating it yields CASSLRAGGAGWTNEKLFF.

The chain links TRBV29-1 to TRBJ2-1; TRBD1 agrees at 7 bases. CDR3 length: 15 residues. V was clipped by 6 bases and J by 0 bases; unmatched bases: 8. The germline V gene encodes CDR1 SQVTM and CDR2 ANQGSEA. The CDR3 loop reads CSVKGGQSSYNEQFF. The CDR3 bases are TGCAGCGTGAAAGGGGGACAGAGCTCCTACAATGAGCAGTTCTTC.

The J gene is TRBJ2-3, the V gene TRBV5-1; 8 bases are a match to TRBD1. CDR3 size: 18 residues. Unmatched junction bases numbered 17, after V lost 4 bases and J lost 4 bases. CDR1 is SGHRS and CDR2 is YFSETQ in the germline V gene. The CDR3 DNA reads TGCGCCAGCAGCCAAGGAAGTAGACAGGGGCTGAGGTCAGATACGCAGTATTTT. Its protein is CASSQGSRQGLRSDTQYF.

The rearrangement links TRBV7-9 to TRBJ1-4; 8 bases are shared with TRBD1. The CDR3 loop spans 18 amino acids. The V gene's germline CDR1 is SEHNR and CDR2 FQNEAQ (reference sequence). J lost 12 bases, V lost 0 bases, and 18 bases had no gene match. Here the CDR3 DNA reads TGTGCCAGCAGCTTAGCGGGCTTTACGGGACAGGTTACCGGGGAACTGTTTTTT. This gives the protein CASSLAGFTGQVTGELFF.

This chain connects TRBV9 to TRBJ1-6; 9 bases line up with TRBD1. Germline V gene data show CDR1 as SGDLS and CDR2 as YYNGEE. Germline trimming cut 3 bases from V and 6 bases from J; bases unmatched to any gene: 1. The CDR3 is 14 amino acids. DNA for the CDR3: TGTGCCAGCAGCGGGACAGGGGCTAATTCACCCCTCCACTTT. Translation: CASSGTGANSPLHF. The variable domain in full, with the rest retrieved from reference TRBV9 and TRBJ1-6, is DSGVTQTPKHLITATGQRVTLRCSPRSGDLSVYWYQQSLDQGLQFLIQYYNGEERAKGNILERFSAQQFPDLHSELNLSSLELGDSALYFCASSGTGANSPLHFGNGTRLTVT.

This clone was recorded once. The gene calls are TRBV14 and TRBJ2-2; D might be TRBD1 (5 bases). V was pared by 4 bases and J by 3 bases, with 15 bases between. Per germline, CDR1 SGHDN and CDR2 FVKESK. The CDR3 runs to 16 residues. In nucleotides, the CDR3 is TGTGCCAGCAGCCCGGACCTGGCAGGGTACACCGGGGAGCTGTTTTTT. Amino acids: CASSPDLAGYTGELFF.

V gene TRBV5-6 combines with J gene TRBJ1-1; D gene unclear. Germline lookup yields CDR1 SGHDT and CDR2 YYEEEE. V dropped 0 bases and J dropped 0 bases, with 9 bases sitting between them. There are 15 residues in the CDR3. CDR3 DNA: TGTGCCAGCAGCTTGGTAACGAGAATGAACACTGAAGCTTTCTTT. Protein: CASSLVTRMNTEAFF.

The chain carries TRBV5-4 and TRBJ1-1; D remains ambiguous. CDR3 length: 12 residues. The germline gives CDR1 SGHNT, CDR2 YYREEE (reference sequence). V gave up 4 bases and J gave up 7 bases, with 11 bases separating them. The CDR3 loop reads CASSQRANEAFF. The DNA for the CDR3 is TGTGCCAGCAGCCAGCGAGCAAATGAAGCTTTCTTT.

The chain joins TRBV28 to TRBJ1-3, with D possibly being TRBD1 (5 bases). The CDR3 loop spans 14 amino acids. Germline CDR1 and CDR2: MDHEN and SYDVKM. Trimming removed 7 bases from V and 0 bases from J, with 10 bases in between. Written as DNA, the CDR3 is TGTGCCAGCACTAGGGGCCGCTCTGGAAACACCATATATTTT. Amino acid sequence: CASTRGRSGNTIYF.

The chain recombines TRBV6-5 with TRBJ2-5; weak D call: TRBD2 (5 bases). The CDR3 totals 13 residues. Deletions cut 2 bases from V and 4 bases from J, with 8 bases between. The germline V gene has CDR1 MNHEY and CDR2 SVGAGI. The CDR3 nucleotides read TGTGCCAGCAGTTACGCCACTAGAGAGACCCAGTACTTC. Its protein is CASSYATRETQYF.

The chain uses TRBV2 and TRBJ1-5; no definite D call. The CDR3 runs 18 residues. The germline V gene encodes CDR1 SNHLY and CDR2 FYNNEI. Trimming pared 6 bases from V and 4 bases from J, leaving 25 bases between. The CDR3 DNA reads TGTGCCAGCAGCGATCTATCTCCGGGATCCGCAAATAATCAGCCCCAGCATTTT. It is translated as CASSDLSPGSANNQPQHF.

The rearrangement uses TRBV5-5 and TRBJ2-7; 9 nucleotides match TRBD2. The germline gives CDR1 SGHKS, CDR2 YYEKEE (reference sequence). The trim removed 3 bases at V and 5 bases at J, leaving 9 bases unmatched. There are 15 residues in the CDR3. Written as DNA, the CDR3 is TGTGCCAGCAGCTATAGCCCTAGCGGGATGAACGAGCAGTACTTC. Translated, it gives CASSYSPSGMNEQYF.

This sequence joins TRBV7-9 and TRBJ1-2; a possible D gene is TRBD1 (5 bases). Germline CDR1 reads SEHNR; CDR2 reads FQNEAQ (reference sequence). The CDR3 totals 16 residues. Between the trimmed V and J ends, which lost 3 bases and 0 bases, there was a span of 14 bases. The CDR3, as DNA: TGTGCCAGCAGCTTGGCGGGAGGGGAAGCTAACTATGGCTACACCTTC. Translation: CASSLAGGEANYGYTF.

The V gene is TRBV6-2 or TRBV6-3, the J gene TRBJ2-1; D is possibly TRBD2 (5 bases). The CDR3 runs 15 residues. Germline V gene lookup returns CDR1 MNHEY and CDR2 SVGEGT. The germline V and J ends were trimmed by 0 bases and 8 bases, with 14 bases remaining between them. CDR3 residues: CASSYSQLTGYEQFF. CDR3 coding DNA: TGTGCCAGCAGTTACTCACAATTAACGGGATATGAGCAGTTCTTC.

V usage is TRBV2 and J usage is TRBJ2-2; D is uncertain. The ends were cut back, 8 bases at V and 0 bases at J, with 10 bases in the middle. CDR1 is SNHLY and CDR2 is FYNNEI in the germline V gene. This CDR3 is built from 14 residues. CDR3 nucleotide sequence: TGTGCCAGCGAGTCCACGGCGAACACCGGGGAGCTGTTTTTT. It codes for CASESTANTGELFF.

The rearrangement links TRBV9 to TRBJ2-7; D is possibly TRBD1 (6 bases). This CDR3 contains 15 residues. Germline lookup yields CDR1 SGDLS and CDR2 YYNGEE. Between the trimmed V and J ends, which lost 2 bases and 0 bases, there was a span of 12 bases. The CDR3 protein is CASSVGDTISYEQYF. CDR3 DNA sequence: TGTGCCAGCAGCGTGGGGGACACGATCTCCTACGAGCAGTACTTC.

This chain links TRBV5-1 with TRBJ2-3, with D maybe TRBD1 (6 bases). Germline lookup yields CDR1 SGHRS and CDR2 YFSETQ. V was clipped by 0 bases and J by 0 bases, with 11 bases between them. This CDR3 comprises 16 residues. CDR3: CASSLEGGQSTDTQYF. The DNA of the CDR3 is TGCGCCAGCAGCTTGGAAGGGGGACAAAGCACAGATACGCAGTATTTT.

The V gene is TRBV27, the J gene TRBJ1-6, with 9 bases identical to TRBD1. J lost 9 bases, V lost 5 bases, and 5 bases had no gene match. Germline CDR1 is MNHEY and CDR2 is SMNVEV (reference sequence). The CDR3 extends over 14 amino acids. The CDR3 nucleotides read TGTGCCAGCAGTCCGGGACAGGGTGGTTCACCCCTCCACTTT. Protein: CASSPGQGGSPLHF.

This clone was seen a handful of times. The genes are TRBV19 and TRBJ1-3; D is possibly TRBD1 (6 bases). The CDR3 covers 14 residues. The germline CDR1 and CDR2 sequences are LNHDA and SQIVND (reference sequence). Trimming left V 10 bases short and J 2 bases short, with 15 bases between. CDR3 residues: CATQVGGTGNTIYF. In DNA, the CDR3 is TGTGCCACCCAAGTAGGGGGAACTGGAAACACCATATATTTT.

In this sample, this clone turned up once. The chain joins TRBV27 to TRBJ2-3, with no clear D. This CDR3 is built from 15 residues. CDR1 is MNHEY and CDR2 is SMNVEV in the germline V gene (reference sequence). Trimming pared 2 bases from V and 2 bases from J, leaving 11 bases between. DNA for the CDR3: TGTGCCAGCAGTTTAGGGCAGCTAAACACAGATACGCAGTATTTT. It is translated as CASSLGQLNTDTQYF.

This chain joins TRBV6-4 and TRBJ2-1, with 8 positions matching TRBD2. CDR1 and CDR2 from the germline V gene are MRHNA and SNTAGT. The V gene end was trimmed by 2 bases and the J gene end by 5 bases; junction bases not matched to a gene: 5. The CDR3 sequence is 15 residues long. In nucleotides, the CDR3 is TGTGCCAGCAGTGACAGGGTAGCGGGGAACAATGAGCAGTTCTTC. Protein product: CASSDRVAGNNEQFF.

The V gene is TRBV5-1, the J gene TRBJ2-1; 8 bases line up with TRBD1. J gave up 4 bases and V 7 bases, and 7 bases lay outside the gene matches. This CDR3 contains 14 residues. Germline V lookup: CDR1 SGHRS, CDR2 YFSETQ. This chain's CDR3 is CASSLDRVYNEQFF. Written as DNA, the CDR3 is TGCGCCAGCTCCCTGGACAGGGTTTACAATGAGCAGTTCTTC.